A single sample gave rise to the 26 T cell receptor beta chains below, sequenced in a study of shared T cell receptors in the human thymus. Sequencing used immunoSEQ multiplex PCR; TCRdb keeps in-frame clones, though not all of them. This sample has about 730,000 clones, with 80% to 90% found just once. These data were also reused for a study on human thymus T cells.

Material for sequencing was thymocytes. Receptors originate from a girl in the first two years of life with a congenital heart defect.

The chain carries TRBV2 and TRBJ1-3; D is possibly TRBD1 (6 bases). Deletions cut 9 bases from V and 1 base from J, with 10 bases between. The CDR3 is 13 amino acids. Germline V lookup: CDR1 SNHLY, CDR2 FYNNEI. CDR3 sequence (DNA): TGTGCCAGAATCGGGACATCTGGAAACACCATATATTTT. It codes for CARIGTSGNTIYF.

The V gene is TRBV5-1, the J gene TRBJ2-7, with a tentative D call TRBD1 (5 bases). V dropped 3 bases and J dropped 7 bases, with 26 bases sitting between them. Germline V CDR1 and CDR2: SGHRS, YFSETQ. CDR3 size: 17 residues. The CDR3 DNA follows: TGCGCCAGCAGCTATTGGGGTGGACACCCTAAGCCTAAGGAGCAGTACTTC. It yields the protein CASSYWGGHPKPKEQYF.

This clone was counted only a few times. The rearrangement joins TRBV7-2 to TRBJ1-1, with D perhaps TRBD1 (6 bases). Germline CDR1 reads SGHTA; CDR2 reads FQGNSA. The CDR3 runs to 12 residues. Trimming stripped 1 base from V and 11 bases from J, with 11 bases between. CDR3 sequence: CASSLVRGMAFF. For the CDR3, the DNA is TGTGCCAGCAGCTTAGTCAGGGGTATGGCTTTCTTT.

Here the CDR3 reads CASSLQLNTEAFF. DNA of the CDR3: TGCGCCAGCAGCTTGCAATTGAACACTGAAGCTTTCTTT. The rearrangement links TRBV5-1 to TRBJ1-1, with no clear D. Deletions cut 1 base from V and 0 bases from J, with 4 bases between. CDR1 is SGHRS, CDR2 YFSETQ, per germline. This CDR3 is 13 amino acids long.

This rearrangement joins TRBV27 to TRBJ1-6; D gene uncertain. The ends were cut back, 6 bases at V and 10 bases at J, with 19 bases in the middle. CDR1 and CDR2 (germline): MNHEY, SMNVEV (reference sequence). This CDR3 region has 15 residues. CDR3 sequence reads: CASRVGFGSGSPLHF. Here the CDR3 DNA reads TGTGCCAGCAGGGTGGGCTTTGGTAGCGGGTCACCCCTCCACTTT.

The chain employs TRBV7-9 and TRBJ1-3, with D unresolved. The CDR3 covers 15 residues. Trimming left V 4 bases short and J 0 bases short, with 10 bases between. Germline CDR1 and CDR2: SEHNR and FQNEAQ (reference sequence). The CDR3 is CASSSWEDSGNTIYF. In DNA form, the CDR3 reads TGTGCCAGCAGCTCCTGGGAGGACTCTGGAAACACCATATATTTT.

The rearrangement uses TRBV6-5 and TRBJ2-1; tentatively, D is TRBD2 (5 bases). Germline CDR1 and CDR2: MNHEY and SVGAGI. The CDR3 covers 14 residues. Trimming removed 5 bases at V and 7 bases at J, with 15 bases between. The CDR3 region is CASSPGQRVNEQFF. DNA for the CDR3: TGTGCCAGCAGTCCCGGCCAGAGGGTTAATGAGCAGTTCTTC.

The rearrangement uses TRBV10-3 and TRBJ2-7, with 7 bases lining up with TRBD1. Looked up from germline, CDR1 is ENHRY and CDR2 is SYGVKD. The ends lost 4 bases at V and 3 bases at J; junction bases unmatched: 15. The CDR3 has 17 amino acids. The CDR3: CAISAGTAPTLLYEQYF. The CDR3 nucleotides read TGTGCCATCAGTGCCGGGACAGCCCCAACTCTTCTCTACGAGCAGTACTTC.

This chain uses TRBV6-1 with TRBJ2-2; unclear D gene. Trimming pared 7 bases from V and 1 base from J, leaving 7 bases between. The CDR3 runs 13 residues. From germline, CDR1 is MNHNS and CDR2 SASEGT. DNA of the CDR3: TGTGCCAGCAACCGACAGAACACCGGGGAGCTGTTTTTT. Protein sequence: CASNRQNTGELFF.

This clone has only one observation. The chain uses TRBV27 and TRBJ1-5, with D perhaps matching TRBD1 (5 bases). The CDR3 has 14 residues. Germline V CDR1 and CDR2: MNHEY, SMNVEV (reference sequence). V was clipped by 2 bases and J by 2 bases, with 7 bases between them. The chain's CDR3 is CASSLGGGNQPQHF. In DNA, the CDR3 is TGTGCCAGCAGTTTAGGAGGGGGCAATCAGCCCCAGCATTTT.

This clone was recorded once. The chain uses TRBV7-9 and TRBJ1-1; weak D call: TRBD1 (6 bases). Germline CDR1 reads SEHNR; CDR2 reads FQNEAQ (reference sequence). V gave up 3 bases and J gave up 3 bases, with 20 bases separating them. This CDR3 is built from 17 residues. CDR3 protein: CASSLGDTGSKDTEAFF. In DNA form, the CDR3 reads TGTGCCAGCAGCTTGGGAGACACAGGGTCGAAGGACACTGAAGCTTTCTTT.

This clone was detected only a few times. For the CDR3, the DNA is TGTGCCAGCAGTTTAACCACAGGGGGCTGGAATGGCTACACCTTC. This gives the protein CASSLTTGGWNGYTF. This chain joins TRBV28 and TRBJ1-2; 9 bases are a match to TRBD1. Trimming cost V 2 bases and J 6 bases; bases outside gene matches: 7. This CDR3 comprises 15 residues. Germline values: CDR1 MDHEN, CDR2 SYDVKM.

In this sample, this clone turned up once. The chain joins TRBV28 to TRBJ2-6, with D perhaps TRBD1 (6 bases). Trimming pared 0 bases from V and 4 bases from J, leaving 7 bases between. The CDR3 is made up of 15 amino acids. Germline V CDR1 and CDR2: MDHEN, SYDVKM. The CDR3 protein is CASSLWGAGANVLTF. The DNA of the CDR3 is TGTGCCAGCAGTTTATGGGGGGCGGGGGCCAACGTCCTGACTTTC.

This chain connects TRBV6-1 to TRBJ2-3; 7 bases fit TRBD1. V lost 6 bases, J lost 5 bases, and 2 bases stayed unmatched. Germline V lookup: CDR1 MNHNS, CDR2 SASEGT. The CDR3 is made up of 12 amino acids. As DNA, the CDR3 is TGTGCCAGCAGGGGGACAGAAGATACGCAGTATTTT. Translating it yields CASRGTEDTQYF.

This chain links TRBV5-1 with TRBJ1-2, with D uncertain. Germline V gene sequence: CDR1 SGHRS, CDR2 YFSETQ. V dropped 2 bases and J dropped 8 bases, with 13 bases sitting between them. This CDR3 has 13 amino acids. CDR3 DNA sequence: TGCGCCAGCAGCTTAGTATATCTGGGCGGCTACACCTTC. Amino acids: CASSLVYLGGYTF. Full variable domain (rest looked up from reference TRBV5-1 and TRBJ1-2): KAGVTQTPRYLIKTRGQQVTLSCSPISGHRSVSWYQQTPGQGLQFLFEYFSETQRNKGNFPGRFSGRQFSNSRSEMNVSTLELGDSALYLCASSLVYLGGYTFGSGTRLTVV.

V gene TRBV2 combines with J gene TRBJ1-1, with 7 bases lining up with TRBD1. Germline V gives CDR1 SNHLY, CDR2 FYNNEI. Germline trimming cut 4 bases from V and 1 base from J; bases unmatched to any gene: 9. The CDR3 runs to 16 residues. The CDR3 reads CASSARRDRGNTEAFF. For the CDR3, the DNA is TGTGCCAGCAGTGCGCGGAGGGACAGAGGGAACACTGAAGCTTTCTTT.

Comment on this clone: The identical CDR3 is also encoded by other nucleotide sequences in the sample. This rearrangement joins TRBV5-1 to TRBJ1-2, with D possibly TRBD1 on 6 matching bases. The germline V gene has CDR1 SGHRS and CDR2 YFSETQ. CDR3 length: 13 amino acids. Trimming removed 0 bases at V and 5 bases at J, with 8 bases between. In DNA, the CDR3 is TGCGCCAGCAGCTTGGACAGGGTGTATGGCTACACCTTC. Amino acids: CASSLDRVYGYTF. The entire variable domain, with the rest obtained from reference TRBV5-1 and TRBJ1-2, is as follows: KAGVTQTPRYLIKTRGQQVTLSCSPISGHRSVSWYQQTPGQGLQFLFEYFSETQRNKGNFPGRFSGRQFSNSRSEMNVSTLELGDSALYLCASSLDRVYGYTFGSGTRLTVV.

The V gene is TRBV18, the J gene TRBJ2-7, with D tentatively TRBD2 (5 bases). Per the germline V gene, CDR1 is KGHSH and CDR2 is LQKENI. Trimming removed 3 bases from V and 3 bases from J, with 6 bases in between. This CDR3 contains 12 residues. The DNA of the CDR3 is TGTGCCAGCTCACCCGACTACTACGAGCAGTACTTC. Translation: CASSPDYYEQYF.

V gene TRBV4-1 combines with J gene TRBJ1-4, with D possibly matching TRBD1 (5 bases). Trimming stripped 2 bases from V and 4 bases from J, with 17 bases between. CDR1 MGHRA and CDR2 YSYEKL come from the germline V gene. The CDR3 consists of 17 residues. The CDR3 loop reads CASSQPRGGDDNEKLFF. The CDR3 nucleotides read TGCGCCAGCAGCCAACCCCGTGGGGGGGACGATAATGAAAAACTGTTTTTT.

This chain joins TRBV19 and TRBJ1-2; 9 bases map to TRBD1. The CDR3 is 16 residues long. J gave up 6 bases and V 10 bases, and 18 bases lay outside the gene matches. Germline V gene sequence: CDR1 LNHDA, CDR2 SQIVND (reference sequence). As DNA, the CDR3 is TGTGCCACCACTACCTGGGGACAGGGAGAGTATAATGGCTACACCTTC. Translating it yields CATTTWGQGEYNGYTF.

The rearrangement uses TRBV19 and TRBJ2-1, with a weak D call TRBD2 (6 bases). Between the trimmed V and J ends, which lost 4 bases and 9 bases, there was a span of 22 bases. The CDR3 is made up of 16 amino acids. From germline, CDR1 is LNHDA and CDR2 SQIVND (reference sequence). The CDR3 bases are TGTGCCAGTAGTACCGGGACTTCGGGTCGTGTGGGTGAGCAGTTCTTC. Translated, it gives CASSTGTSGRVGEQFF. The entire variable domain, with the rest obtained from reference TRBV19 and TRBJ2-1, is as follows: DGGITQSPKYLFRKEGQNVTLSCEQNLNHDAMYWYRQDPGQGLRLIYYSQIVNDFQKGDIAEGYSVSREKKESFPLTVTSAQKNPTAFYLCASSTGTSGRVGEQFFGPGTRLTVL.

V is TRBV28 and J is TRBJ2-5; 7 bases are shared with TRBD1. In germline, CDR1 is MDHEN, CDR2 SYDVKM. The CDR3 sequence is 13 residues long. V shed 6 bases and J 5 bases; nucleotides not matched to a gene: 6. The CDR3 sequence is CASRRTGDETQYF. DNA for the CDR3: TGTGCCAGCAGGAGAACAGGGGATGAGACCCAGTACTTC.

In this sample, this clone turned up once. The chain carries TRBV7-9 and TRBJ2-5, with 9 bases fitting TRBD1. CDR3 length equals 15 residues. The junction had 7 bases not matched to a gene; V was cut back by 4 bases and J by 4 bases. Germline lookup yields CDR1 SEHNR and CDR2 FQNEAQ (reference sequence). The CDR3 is CASSYGDREAETQYF. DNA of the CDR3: TGTGCCAGCAGCTATGGGGACAGGGAAGCAGAGACCCAGTACTTC.

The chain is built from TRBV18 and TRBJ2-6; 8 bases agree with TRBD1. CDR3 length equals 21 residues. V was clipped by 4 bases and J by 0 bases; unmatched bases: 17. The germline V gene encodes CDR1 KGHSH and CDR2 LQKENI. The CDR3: CASSLLPTRTGRPSGANVLTF. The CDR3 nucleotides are TGTGCCAGCTCACTACTTCCCACCCGGACAGGGCGCCCCTCTGGGGCCAACGTCCTGACTTTC. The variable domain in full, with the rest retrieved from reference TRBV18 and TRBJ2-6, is NAGVMQNPRHLVRRRGQEARLRCSPMKGHSHVYWYRQLPEEGLKFMVYLQKENIIDESGMPKERFSAEFPKEGPSILRIQQVVRGDSAAYFCASSLLPTRTGRPSGANVLTFGAGSRLTVL.

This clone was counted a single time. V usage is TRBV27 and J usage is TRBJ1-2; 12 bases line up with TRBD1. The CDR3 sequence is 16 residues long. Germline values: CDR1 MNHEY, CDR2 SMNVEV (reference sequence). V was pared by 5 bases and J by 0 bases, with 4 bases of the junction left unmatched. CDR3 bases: TGTGCCAGCAGTCCCGGGACAGGGGGCCCTAACTATGGCTACACCTTC. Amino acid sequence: CASSPGTGGPNYGYTF.

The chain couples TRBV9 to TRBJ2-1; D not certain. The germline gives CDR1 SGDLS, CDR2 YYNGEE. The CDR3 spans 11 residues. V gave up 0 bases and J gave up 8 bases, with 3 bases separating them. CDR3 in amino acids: CASSVGDEQFF. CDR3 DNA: TGTGCCAGCAGCGTAGGCGATGAGCAGTTCTTC.